This T cell receptor (beta chain) was captured by sequencing in a study of T-cell reconstitution after alpha-beta-depleted transplantation in children. The TCRbeta library incorporated unique molecular identifiers. MiXCR was run by TCRdb on the PCR reads, yielding one entry per CDR3 protein. The sample holds around 370,000 distinct CDR3 sequences, 10% seen once. A note on this clonotype: One base away lies a much larger clone, so this may be a sequencing read error. Because it lacks the conserved phenylalanine or tryptophan at the end, this CDR3 is likely a read error.

The sequence was collected from a human donor who donated a stem cell graft to a child with acute lymphoblastic leukemia. Sequenced material: PBMCs from the stem cell graft donor, taken from the stem cell graft.

DNA for the CDR3: TGTGCCAGCAGTCCCCGGCGGGGTCGGGGAGATACGCAGTATTTG. This gives the protein CASSPRRGRGDTQYL. The V and J genes are TRBV12-3 or TRBV12-4 and TRBJ2-3, with a tentative D call TRBD2 (6 bases). V lost 5 bases and J 5 bases, leaving 17 bases between the germline ends. The CDR3 is 15 amino acids.